The T cell receptor beta chain under discussion was sequenced for a study of blood T cell repertoires in COVID-19. Overall study context: Italy, Spain and the United States were the sources of the convalescent and acute COVID-19 samples. T cells, B-cell-depleted T cells, or PBMCs provided the cDNA or gDNA that served as material.

This clone showed up just once. V gave up 3 bases and J gave up 9 bases; unmatched junction bases: 2. Per germline, CDR1 KGHSH and CDR2 LQKENI. CDR3 length equals 14 residues. Original methodology: Reference gene primers were amplified, and this amplification served to estimate nucleated cell counts. The data were produced by immunoSEQ multiplex PCR, yet TCRdb's version contains in-frame clones alone and is incomplete. The V and J calls and clone size were taken over from that table, and D and trimming were inferred from the DNA. The sample consists of roughly 200,000 clones, about 91% of them appearing once.

The specimen was peripheral blood. The rearrangement joins TRBV18 to TRBJ2-2; 12 bases are a match to TRBD2. The clonotype was recovered from a woman aged 25 to 39 with acute or convalescent COVID-19. The CDR3 protein is CASSPGTSGRELFF. For the CDR3, the DNA is TGTGCCAGCTCACCCGGGACTAGCGGGCGGGAGCTGTTTTTT. The complete variable domain, with remaining parts taken from reference TRBV18 and TRBJ2-2, reads NAGVMQNPRHLVRRRGQEARLRCSPMKGHSHVYWYRQLPEEGLKFMVYLQKENIIDESGMPKERFSAEFPKEGPSILRIQQVVRGDSAAYFCASSPGTSGRELFFGEGSRLTVL.